This T cell receptor (beta chain) came from a study of response to subunit inactivated influenza vaccine. As regards this clonotype: Its antigen is still unknown.

Study results and limitations: That few new T cells are recruited by each seasonal influenza vaccination was the authors' suggestion.

TCRdb used MiXCR to reprocess the RT-PCR reads, holding one entry per CDR3 protein. The sample gives hundreds of thousands of distinct CDR3 sequences, around 14% of which show up once; 5.5% to 8% is in the top ten. The CDR3 length is 13 residues. The V end was cut by 4 bases, the J end by 3 bases, with 10 bases between. Per the germline V gene, CDR1 is SEHNR and CDR2 is FQNEAQ (reference sequence). The sample here was PBMCs from blood, taken 14 to 15 days before vaccination. The rearrangement uses TRBV7-9 and TRBJ2-7; unclear D gene. This receptor was identified in a man in his fifties who received an inactivated influenza vaccine. The CDR3 loop reads CASSSPSFYEQYF. The DNA of the CDR3 is TGTGCCAGCAGCTCGCCCTCCTTCTACGAGCAGTACTTC.